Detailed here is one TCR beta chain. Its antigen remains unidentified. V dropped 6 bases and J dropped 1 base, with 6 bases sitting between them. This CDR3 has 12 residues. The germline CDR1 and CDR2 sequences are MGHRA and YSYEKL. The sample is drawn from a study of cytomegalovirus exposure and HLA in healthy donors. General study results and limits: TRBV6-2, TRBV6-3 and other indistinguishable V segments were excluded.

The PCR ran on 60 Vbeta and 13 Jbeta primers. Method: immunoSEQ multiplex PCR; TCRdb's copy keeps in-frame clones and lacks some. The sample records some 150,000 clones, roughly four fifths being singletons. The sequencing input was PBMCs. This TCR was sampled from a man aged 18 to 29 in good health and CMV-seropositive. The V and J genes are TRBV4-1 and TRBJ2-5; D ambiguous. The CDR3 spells CASSGAQETQYF. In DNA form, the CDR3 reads TGCGCCAGCAGTGGAGCCCAAGAGACCCAGTACTTC.